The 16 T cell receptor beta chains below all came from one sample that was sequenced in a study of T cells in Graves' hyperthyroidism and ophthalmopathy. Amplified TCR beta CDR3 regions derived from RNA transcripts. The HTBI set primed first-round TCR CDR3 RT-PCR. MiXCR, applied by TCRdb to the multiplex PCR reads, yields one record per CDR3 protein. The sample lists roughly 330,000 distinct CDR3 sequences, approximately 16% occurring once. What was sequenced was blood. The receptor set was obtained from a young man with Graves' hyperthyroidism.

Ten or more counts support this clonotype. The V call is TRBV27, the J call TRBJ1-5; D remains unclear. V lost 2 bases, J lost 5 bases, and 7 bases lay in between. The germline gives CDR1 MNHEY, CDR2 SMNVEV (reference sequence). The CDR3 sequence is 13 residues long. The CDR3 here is CASSLTQYQPQHF. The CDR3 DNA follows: TGTGCCAGCAGTTTAACACAGTATCAGCCCCAGCATTTT.

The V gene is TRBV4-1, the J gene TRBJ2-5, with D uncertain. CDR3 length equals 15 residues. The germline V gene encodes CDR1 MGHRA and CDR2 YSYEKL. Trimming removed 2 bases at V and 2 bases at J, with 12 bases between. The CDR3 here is CASSQYSRRQETQYF. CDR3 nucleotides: TGCGCCAGCAGCCAATATTCGCGAAGGCAAGAGACCCAGTACTTC.

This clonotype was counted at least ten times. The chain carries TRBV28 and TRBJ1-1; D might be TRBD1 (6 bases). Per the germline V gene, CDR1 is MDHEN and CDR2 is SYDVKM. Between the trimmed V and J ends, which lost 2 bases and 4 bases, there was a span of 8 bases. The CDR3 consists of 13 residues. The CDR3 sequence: CASSLIGGTEAFF. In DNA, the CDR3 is TGTGCCAGCAGTTTAATAGGGGGCACTGAAGCTTTCTTT.

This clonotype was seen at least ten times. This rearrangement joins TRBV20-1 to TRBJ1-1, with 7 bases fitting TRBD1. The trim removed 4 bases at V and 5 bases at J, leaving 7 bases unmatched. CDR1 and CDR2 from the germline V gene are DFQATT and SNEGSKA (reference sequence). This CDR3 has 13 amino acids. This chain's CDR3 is CSAKGAEGTEAFF. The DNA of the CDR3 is TGCAGTGCTAAGGGGGCTGAAGGGACTGAAGCTTTCTTT.

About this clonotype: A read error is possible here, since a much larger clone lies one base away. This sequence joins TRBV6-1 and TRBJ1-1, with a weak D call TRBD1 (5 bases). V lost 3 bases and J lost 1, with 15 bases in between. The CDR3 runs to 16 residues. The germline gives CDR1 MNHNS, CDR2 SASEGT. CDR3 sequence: CASSESLGRENTEAFF. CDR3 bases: TGTGCCAGCAGTGAGTCTCTAGGCAGGGAGAACACTGAAGCTTTCTTT.

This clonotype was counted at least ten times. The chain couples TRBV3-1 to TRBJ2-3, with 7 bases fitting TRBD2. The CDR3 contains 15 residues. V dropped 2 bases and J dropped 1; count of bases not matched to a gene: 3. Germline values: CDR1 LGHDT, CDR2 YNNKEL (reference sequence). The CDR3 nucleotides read TGTGCCAGCAGCCAATACACTAGCGGCACAGATACGCAGTATTTT. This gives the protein CASSQYTSGTDTQYF.

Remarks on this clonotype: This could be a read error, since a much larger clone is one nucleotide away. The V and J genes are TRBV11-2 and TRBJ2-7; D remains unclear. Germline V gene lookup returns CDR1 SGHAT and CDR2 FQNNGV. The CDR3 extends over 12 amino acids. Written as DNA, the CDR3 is TGTGCCAGCAGCTTAAGGTCTCAGGAGCAGCACTTC. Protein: CASSLRSQEQHF.

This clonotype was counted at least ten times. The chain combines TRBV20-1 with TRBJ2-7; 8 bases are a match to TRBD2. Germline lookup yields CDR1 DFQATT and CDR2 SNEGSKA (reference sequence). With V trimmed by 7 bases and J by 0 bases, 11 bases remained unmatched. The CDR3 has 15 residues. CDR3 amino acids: CSVGSGVTSSYEQYF. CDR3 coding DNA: TGCAGTGTGGGTAGCGGGGTTACGAGCTCCTACGAGCAGTACTTC.

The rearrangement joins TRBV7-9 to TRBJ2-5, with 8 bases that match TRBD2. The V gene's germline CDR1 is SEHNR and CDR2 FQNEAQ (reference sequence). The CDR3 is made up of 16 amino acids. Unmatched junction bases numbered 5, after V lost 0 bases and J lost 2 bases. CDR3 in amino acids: CASSLASGSGQETQYF. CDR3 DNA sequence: TGTGCCAGCAGCTTAGCCAGCGGGAGCGGTCAAGAGACCCAGTACTTC.

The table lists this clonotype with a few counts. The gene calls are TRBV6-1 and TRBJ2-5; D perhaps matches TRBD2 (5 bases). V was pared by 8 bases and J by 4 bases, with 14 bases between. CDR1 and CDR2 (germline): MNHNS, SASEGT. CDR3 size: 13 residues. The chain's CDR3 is CASRDPPGETQYF. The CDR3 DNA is TGTGCCAGCCGGGATCCTCCCGGAGAGACCCAGTACTTC.

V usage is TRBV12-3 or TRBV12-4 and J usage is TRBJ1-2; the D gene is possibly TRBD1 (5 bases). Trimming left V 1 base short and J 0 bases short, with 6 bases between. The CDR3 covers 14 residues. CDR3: CASSLGGANYGYTF. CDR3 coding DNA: TGTGCCAGCAGTTTAGGAGGGGCTAACTATGGCTACACCTTC.

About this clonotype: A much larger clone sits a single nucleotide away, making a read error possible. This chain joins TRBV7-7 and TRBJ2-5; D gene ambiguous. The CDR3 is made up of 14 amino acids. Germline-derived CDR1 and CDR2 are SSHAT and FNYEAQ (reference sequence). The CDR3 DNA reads TGTGCTAGCAGTAACACTCGACTTGGGGAGACCCAGTACTTC. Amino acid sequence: CASSNTRLGETQYF.

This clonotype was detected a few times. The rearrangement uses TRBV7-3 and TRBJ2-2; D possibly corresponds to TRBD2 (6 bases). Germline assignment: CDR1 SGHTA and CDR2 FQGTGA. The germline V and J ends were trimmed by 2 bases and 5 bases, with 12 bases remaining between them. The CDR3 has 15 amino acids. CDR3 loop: CASSLYPGTTGELFF. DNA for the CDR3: TGTGCCAGCAGCTTATATCCAGGGACTACCGGGGAGCTGTTTTTT.

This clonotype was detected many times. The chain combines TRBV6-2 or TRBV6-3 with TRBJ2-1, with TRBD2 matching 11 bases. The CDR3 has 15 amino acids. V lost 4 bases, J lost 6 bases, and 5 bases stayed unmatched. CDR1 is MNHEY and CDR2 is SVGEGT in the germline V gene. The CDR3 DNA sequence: TGTGCCAGCAGTTCTCCGGGACTAGCGGTCAATGAGCAGTTCTTC. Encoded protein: CASSSPGLAVNEQFF.

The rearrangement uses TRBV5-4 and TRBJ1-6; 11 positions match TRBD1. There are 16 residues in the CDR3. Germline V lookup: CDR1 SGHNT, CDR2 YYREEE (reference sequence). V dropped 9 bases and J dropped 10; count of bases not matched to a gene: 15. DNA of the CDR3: TGTGCCACCACGGATGGGACAGGGGGAAAAGGGTCACCCCTCCACTTT. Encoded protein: CATTDGTGGKGSPLHF.

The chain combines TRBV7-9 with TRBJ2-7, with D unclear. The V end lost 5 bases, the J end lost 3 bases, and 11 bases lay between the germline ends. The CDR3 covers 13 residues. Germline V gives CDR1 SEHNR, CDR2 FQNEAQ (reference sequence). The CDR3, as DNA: TGTGCCAGCAGCCCGCCGGCGTTCTACGAGCAGTACGTC. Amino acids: CASSPPAFYEQYV.